The sequence of this TCR beta chain was determined in a study of T-cell reconstitution after alpha-beta-depleted transplantation in children. General observations from the study: Surviving recipient T cells and thymic progenitors accounted for the high day-60 TCRbeta diversity observed in some patients. By one year post-transplant, T-cell counts and diversity largely arose from T cells that were newly produced. The origin of alpha-beta T cells about two months after transplant was reportedly several hundred expanded graft clones.

Construction of the TCRbeta library involved unique molecular identifiers. One entry per CDR3 protein results from TCRdb running MiXCR on the PCR reads. Of under 400,000 distinct CDR3 sequences in the sample, around 25% are singletons; the top ten hold 11%. There are many counts of this clonotype. What it binds is unknown. The starting material was PBMCs, mostly from graft donor cells, obtained 180 days after TCRalphabeta/CD19-depleted stem cell transplant. This receptor was taken from a male patient under 18 who had a stem cell transplant for acute lymphoblastic leukemia, so the T cells may come from the graft donor.

CDR3 residues: CATASGGTDTQYF. CDR3 sequence (DNA): TGCGCCACCGCTAGCGGGGGGACAGATACGCAGTATTTT. V usage is TRBV10-2 and J usage is TRBJ2-3, with 11 bases that match TRBD2. The CDR3 has 13 residues. In germline, CDR1 is WSHSY, CDR2 SAAADI. V shed 10 bases and J 3 bases; nucleotides not matched to a gene: 3.